This TCR beta chain came from a study of technical replicates of blood from a handful of donors. Generated by immunoSEQ multiplex PCR, the TCRdb table keeps only in-frame clones and is missing some. The sample records about 63,000 clones, around 90% being singletons. Germline V lookup: CDR1 MNHEY, CDR2 SMNVEV (reference sequence). Trimming removed 2 bases from V and 2 bases from J, with 16 bases in between. The CDR3 extends over 17 amino acids. The TCR was taken from a human donor in good health. Some clones in this sample may be carry-over from other donors' samples. Sequencing was carried out using PBMCs. The chain joins TRBV27 to TRBJ2-1; weak D call: TRBD2 (5 bases). Here the CDR3 reads CASSLETARVTYNEQFF. The CDR3 nucleotides are TGTGCCAGCAGTTTAGAAACGGCGCGGGTAACCTACAATGAGCAGTTCTTC.